What follows describes a single T cell receptor beta chain. Its specificity is not known. The data originate from a study of T-cell memory formation after mild COVID-19. Study-wide results and caveats: The study found balanced CD4/CD8 in clones contracting day 15 to 85 and a CD4+ lean in later expanders.

Using its own MiXCR run on the 5' RACE reads, TCRdb lists one record per CDR3 protein. Of around 430,000 distinct CDR3 sequences listed, more than 15% are singletons. The CDR3 runs to 15 residues. The V end was cut by 5 bases, the J end by 0 bases, with 11 bases between. Germline CDR1 and CDR2: SGHAT and FQDESV (reference sequence). The V call is TRBV11-1, the J call TRBJ2-1, with D perhaps TRBD2 (7 bases). The clonotype originates from a man between 18 and 29 years old who had mild COVID-19 (a few samples of this study predate the infection). Cell type and time point are not known. Material for sequencing was PBMCs or a T cell subset sorted from them (not recorded which). In DNA, the CDR3 is TGTGCCAGCAGCGGGGGGGCCAGCTCCTACAATGAGCAGTTCTTC. This encodes CASSGGASSYNEQFF. The whole variable domain, remainder taken from reference TRBV11-1 and TRBJ2-1, is EAEVAQSPRYKITEKSQAVAFWCDPISGHATLYWYRQILGQGPELLVQFQDESVVDDSQLPKDRFSAERLKGVDSTLKIQPAELGDSAMYLCASSGGASSYNEQFFGPGTRLTVL.